One T cell receptor beta chain is described in this entry. PCR primers comprised 60 Vbeta and 13 Jbeta primers. Per the authors' pipeline: A later analysis counted approximately 80 million unique TCR beta chains, around 10 million shared. Profiling relied on immunoSEQ multiplex PCR, and the TCRdb table lists in-frame clones only, not all of them. D and trimming come from the DNA, and the V and J calls and clone size come from that table. The sample carries 150,000 to 200,000 clones, 82% recorded once. This entry is derived from a study of cytomegalovirus exposure and HLA in healthy donors. Germline values: CDR1 LNHDA, CDR2 SQIVND (reference sequence). The CDR3 runs 15 residues. V gave up 0 bases and J gave up 8 bases, with 14 bases separating them.

The V call is TRBV19, the J call TRBJ2-4; possible D gene TRBD2, 6 bases. The sequence was collected from a woman under 30 in good health and CMV-seronegative. The sample comprised PBMCs. The chain's CDR3 is CASSIDWGRGDIQYF. CDR3 bases: TGTGCCAGTAGTATAGATTGGGGCCGCGGGGACATTCAGTACTTC.